The subject of this entry is one T cell receptor (beta chain). The data belong to a study of vaccination and CD4 T cells after COVID-19. The CDR3 is 19 residues long. Trimming took 8 bases from V and 0 from J; bases not matched to a gene: 17. The V gene's germline CDR1 is SEHNR and CDR2 FQNEAQ (reference sequence). In TCRdb, the PCR reads were re-called with MiXCR into one record per CDR3 protein. The sample has about 20,000 distinct CDR3 sequences, roughly 62% seen once. Here the sequenced sample was CD4+ T cells from blood, taken after SARS-CoV-2 vaccination. This receptor was taken from a human donor who had recovered from COVID-19. V gene TRBV7-9 combines with J gene TRBJ2-3; 10 bases align to TRBD2. The CDR3 is CASAKTLGGLASSTDTQYF. CDR3 coding DNA: TGTGCCAGCGCAAAGACATTGGGGGGACTAGCGAGTAGCACAGATACGCAGTATTTT.